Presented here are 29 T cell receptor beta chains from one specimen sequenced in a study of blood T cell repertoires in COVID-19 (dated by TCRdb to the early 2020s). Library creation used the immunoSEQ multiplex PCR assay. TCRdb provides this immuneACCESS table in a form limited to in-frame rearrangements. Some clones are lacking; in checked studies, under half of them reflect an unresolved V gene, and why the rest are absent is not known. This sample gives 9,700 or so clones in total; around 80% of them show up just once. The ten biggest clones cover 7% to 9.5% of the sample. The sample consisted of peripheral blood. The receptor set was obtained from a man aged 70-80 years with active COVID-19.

Written as DNA, the CDR3 is TGTGCCAGCAGCGCCCTGACTAGCGGGACCACCGGGGAGCTGTTTTTT. Encoded protein: CASSALTSGTTGELFF. The rearrangement uses TRBV9 and TRBJ2-2; 11 bases map to TRBD2. CDR1 is SGDLS and CDR2 is YYNGEE in the germline V gene. CDR3 length: 16 residues. With V trimmed by 3 bases and J by 4 bases, 5 bases remained unmatched.

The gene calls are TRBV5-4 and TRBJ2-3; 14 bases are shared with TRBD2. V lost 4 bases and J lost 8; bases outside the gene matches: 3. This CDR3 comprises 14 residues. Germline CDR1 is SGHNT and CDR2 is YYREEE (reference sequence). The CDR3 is CASSPGTSGSTQYF. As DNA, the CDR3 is TGTGCCAGCAGCCCGGGGACTAGCGGGAGTACGCAGTATTTT. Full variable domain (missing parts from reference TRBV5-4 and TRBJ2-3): ETGVTQSPTHLIKTRGQQVTLRCSSQSGHNTVSWYQQALGQGPQFIFQYYREEENGRGNFPPRFSGLQFPNYSSELNVNALELDDSALYLCASSPGTSGSTQYFGPGTRLTVL.

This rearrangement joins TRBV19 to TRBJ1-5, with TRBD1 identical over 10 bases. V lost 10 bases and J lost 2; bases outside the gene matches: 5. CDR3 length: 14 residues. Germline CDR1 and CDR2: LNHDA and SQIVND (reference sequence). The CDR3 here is CATTDRGGNQPQHF. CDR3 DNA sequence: TGTGCCACCACGGACAGGGGGGGCAATCAGCCCCAGCATTTT.

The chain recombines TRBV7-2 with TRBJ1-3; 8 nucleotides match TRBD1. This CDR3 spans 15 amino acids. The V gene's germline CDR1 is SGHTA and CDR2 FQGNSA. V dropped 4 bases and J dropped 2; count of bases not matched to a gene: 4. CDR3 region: CASSSGTGAGNTIYF. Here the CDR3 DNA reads TGTGCCAGCAGCTCCGGGACAGGTGCTGGAAACACCATATATTTT.

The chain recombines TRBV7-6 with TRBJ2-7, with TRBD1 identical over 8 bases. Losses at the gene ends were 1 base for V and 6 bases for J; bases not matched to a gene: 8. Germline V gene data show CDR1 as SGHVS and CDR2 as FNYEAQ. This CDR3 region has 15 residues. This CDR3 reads CASSLGGTGGVEQYF. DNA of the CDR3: TGTGCCAGCAGCTTAGGAGGTACAGGGGGAGTCGAGCAGTACTTC.

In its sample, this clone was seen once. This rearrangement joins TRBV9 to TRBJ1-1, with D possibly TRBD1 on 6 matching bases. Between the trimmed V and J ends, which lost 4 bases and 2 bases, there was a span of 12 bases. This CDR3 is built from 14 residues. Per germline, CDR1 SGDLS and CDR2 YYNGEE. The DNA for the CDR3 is TGTGCCAGCAGCTATGGGACACCTAACACTGAAGCTTTCTTT. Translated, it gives CASSYGTPNTEAFF.

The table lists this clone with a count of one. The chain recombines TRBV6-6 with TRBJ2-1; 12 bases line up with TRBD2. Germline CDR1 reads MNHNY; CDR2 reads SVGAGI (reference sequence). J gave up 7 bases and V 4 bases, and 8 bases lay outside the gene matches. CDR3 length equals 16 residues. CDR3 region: CASSLMTSGRSNEQFF. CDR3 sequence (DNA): TGTGCCAGCAGTTTGATGACTAGCGGGAGATCTAATGAGCAGTTCTTC.

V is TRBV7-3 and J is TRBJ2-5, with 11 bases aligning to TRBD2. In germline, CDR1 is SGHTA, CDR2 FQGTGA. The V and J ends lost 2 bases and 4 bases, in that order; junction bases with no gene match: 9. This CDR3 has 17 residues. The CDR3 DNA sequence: TGTGCCAGCAGCTTAGGGGGTTCTAGCGGGAGGACAGAGACCCAGTACTTC. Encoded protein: CASSLGGSSGRTETQYF.

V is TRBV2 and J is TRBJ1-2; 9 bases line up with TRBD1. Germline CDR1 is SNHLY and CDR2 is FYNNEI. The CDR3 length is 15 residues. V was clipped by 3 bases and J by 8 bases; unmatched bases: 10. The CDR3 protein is CASSDDRGKLSGYTF. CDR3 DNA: TGTGCCAGCAGTGATGACAGGGGGAAGTTGAGCGGCTACACCTTC.

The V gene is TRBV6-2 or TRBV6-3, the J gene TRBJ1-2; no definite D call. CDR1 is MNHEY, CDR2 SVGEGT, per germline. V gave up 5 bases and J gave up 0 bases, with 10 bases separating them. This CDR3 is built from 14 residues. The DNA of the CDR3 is TGTGCCAGCAGTCCCACCGGGACTAACTATGGCTACACCTTC. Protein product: CASSPTGTNYGYTF.

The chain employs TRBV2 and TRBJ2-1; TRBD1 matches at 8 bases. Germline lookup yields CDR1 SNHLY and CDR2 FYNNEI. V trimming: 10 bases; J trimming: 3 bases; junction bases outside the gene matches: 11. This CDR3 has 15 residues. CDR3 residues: CAITGSGGGYNEQFF. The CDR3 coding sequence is TGTGCCATCACGGGATCAGGGGGCGGCTACAATGAGCAGTTCTTC. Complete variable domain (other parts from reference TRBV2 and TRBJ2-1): EPEVTQTPSHQVTQMGQEVILRCVPISNHLYFYWYRQILGQKVEFLVSFYNNEISEKSEIFDDQFSVERPDGSNFTLKIRSTKLEDSAMYFCAITGSGGGYNEQFFGPGTRLTVL.

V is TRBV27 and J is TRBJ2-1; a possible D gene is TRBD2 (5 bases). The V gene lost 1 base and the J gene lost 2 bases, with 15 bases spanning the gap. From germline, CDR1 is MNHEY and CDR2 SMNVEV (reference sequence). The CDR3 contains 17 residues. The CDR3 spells CASSLYLLVLPYNEQFF. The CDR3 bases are TGTGCCAGCAGTTTATACCTACTAGTTCTCCCCTACAATGAGCAGTTCTTC.

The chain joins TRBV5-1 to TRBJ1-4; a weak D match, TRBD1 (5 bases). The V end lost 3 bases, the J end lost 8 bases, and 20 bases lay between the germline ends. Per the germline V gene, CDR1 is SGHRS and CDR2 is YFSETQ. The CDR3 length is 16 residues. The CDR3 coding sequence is TGCGCCAGCAGCTGGCGCGGGGCGGCCGGATCGGAAAAACTGTTTTTT. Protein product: CASSWRGAAGSEKLFF.

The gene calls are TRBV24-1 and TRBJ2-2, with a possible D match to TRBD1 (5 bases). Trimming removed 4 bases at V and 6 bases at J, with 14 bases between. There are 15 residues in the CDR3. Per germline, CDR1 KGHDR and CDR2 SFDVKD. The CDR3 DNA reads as TGTGCCACCAGTGACCCGGGCCAAGGGGCCGGGGAGCTGTTTTTT. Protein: CATSDPGQGAGELFF.

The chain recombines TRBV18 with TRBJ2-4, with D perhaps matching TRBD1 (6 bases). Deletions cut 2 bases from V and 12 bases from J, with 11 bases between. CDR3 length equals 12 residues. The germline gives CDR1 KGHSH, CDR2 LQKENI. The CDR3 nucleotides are TGTGCCAGCTCACCAATACAGGGTGGTCAGTACTTC. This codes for CASSPIQGGQYF.

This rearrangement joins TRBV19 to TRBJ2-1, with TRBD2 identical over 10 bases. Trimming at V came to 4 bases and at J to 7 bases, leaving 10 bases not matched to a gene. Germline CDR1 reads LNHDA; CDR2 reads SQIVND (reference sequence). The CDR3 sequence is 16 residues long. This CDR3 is CASSTPPLTSGNEQFF. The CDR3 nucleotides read TGTGCCAGTAGTACCCCCCCTCTGACTAGCGGGAATGAGCAGTTCTTC.

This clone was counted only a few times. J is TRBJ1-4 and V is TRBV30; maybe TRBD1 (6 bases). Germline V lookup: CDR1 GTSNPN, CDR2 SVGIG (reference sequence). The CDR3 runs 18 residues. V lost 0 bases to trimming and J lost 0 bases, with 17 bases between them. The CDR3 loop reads CAWSVPPGVFATNEKLFF. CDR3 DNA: TGTGCCTGGAGTGTGCCTCCAGGGGTTTTTGCAACTAATGAAAAACTGTTTTTT.

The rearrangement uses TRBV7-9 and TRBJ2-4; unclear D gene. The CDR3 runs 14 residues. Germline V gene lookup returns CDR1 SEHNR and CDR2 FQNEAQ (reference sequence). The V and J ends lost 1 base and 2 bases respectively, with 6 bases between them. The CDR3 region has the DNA TGTGCCAGCAGCTTAGACTCATCCAAAAACATTCAGTACTTC. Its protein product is CASSLDSSKNIQYF.

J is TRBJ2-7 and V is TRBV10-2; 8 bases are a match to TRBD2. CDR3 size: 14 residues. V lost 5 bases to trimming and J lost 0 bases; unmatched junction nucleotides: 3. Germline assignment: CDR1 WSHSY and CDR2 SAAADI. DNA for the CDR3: TGCGCCAGCAGTTTGGGACTAGACTCCTACGAGCAGTACTTC. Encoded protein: CASSLGLDSYEQYF.

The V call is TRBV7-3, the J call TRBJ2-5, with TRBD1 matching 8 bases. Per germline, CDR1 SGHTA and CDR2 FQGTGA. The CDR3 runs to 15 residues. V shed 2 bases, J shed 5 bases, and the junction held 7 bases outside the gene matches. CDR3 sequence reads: CASSLQSGGLETQYF. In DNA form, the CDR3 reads TGTGCCAGCAGCTTACAATCAGGGGGCTTGGAGACCCAGTACTTC.

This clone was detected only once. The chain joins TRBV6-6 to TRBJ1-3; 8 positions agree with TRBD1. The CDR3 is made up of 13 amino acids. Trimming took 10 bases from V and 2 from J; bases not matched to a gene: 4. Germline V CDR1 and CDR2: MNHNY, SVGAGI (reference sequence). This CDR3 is CAIRQGTGNTIYF. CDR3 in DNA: TGTGCCATCCGACAGGGGACTGGAAACACCATATATTTT.

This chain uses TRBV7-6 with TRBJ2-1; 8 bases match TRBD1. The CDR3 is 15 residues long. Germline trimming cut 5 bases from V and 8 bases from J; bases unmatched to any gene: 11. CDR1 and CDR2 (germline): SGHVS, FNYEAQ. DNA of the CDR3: TGTGCCAGCAGCGGCAGGACAGGGAAGAAGGATGAGCAGTTCTTC. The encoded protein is CASSGRTGKKDEQFF.

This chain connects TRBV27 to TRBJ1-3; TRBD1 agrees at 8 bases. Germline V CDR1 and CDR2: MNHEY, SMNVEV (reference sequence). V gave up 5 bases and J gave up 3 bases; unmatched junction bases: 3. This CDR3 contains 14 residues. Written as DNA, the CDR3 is TGTGCCAGCAGTCCTGACAGGGGTGGAAACACCATATATTTT. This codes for CASSPDRGGNTIYF.

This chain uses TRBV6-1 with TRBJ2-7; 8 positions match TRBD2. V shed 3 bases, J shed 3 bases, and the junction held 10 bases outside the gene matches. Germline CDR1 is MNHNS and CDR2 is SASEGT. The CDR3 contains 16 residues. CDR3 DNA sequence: TGTGCCAGCAGTGATTCGGGGGGGACGGAACTCTACGAGCAGTACTTC. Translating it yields CASSDSGGTELYEQYF.

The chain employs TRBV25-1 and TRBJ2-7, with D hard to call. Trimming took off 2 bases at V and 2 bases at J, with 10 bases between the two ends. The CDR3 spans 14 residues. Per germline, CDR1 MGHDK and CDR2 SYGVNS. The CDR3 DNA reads TGTGCCAGCAGTGAAGTGGGCAGAACCTACGAGCAGTACTTC. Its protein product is CASSEVGRTYEQYF.

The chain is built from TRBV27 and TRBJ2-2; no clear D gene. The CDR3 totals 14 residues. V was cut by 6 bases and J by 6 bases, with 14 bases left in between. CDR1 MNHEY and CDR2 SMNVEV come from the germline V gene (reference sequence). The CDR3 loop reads CASRVEVAAGELFF. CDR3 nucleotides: TGTGCCAGCAGGGTAGAAGTAGCCGCCGGGGAGCTGTTTTTT.

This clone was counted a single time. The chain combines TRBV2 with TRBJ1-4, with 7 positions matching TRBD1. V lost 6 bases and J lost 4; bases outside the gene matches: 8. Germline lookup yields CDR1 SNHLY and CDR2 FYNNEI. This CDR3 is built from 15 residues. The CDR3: CASRQGQVVNEKLFF. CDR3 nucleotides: TGTGCCAGCAGGCAAGGACAGGTTGTTAATGAAAAACTGTTTTTT.

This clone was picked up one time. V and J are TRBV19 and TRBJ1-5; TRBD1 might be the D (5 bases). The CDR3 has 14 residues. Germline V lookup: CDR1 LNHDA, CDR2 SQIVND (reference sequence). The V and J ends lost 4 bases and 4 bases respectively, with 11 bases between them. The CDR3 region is CASSKGAKNQPQHF. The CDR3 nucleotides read TGTGCCAGTAGTAAAGGGGCTAAAAATCAGCCCCAGCATTTT.

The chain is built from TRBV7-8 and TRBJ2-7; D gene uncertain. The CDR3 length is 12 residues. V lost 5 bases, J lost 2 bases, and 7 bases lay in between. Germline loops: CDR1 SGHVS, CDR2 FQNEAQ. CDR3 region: CASSPATYEQYF. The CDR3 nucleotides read TGTGCCAGCAGCCCCGCTACCTACGAGCAGTACTTC.